This TCR beta chain was captured by sequencing in a study of cytotoxic CD8 clonotypes in ibrutinib-treated CLL. The overall study: The study included some 10 relapsed/refractory and under 16 treatment-naive patients; roughly 17 had IGHV unmutated disease. Study results and limitations: With treatment, public clonotypes, which were uncommon, either contracted or remained stable.

Clones were read by immunoSEQ multiplex PCR, and TCRdb kept only the in-frame ones, dropping some. The sample has over 70,000 clones, roughly 77% seen once. In regard to this clone: Its antigen is unknown.

This CDR3 has 14 amino acids. Germline V gene data show CDR1 as LNHDA and CDR2 as SQIVND (reference sequence). Trimming cost V 7 bases and J 3 bases, with 12 bases left between them. This TCR was sampled from a human donor with chronic lymphocytic leukemia. Specimen: PBMCs, collected after 12 months of ibrutinib treatment. The V gene is TRBV19, the J gene TRBJ2-2; D is unresolved. The CDR3 loop reads CASKPGWDTGELFF. The CDR3 DNA reads as TGTGCCAGTAAGCCGGGTTGGGACACCGGGGAGCTGTTTTTT.